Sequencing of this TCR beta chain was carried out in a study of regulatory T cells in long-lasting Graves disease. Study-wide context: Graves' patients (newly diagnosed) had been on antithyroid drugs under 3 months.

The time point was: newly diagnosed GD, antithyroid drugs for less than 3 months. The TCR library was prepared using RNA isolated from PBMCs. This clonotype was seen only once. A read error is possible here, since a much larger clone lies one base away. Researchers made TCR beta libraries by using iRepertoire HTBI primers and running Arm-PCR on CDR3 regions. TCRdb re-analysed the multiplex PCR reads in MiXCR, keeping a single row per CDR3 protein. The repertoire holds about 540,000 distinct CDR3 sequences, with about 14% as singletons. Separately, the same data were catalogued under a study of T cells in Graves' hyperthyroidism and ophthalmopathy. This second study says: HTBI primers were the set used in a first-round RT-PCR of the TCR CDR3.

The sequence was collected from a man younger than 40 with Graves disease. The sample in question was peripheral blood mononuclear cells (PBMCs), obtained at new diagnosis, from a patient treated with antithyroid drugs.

CDR3 loop: CACSVFGQGNYGYTF. The CDR3 coding sequence is TGTGCCTGCAGCGTTTTTGGACAGGGCAACTATGGCTACACCTTC. The chain is built from TRBV6-2 or TRBV6-3 and TRBJ1-2; 8 bases align to TRBD1. Germline V gene sequence: CDR1 MNHEY, CDR2 SVGEGT. The CDR3 is 15 amino acids.